One and the same sample provided the 2 T cell receptor beta chains below, sequenced in a study of post-analysis software for immune sequencing data. Study outcomes and limitations: Patients carried five TRBV segments more frequently than controls did, and TRBV5-6, TRBV5-1 and TRBV20-1 were among them.

These TCRs' antigens remain unknown. Prepared libraries of TCR beta cDNA carried unique molecular identifiers. From the PCR reads, TCRdb called clonotypes with MiXCR, one entry per CDR3 protein. The sample shows roughly 800,000 distinct CDR3 sequences, roughly half of them seen only once. The sample taken for sequencing was blood. The receptor source for this set is a girl aged 10 to 17 with multiple sclerosis.

This clonotype was found a few times. The chain uses TRBV13 and TRBJ2-3; D gene unclear. The V end was cut by 5 bases, the J end by 4 bases, with 13 bases between. Germline V gives CDR1 PRHDT, CDR2 FYEKMQ (reference sequence). This CDR3 is built from 14 residues. The DNA of the CDR3 is TGTGCCAGCAGCCGCGGCCGCGCGGCAGATACGCAGTATTTT. Encoded protein: CASSRGRAADTQYF.

Worth noting for this clonotype: At one end the junction does not follow the germline gene, possibly because of a read error. The V call is TRBV7-7, the J call TRBJ2-3; tentative D call: TRBD1 (5 bases). The CDR3 totals 15 residues. The germline V gene has CDR1 SSHAT and CDR2 FNYEAQ (reference sequence). CDR3 coding DNA: TGTGCCCGCAGCTTAGGAGTGGGGCGCACAGATACGCAGTATTTT. Translating it yields CARSLGVGRTDTQYF.